This T cell receptor (beta chain) was identified during a study of blood T cell repertoires in COVID-19. Overall study context: Sites in the United States, Italy and Spain provided acute and convalescent COVID-19 samples. Sources were T cells, B-cell-depleted T cells, or PBMCs; the material itself was cDNA or gDNA.

This CDR3 contains 15 residues. Original analysis: The assay estimated nucleated cells by amplifying reference gene primers. Using immunoSEQ multiplex PCR, the repertoire was profiled, and TCRdb retains in-frame clones only, with some absent. V and J calls and clone size are copied from that table; D and trimming were computed from the DNA. The table includes 15,000 or so clones, roughly nine tenths detected once. The sequence derives from a woman aged 65 to 85 in a cohort sampled during active or convalescent COVID-19. The rearrangement joins TRBV21-1 to TRBJ1-6. TRBV21-1 represents a pseudogene. Sequencing input: peripheral blood. The CDR3 coding sequence is TGTGCCAGCAGCAAAGCCCCCGGAGAGGATTCACCCCTCCACTTT. Amino acid sequence: CASSKAPGEDSPLHF.